This T cell receptor beta chain was captured in a study of glioma-infiltrating T cells after dendritic cell vaccination. The data were produced by immunoSEQ multiplex PCR, yet TCRdb's version contains in-frame clones alone and is incomplete. The sample shows about 64,000 clones, roughly four fifths of them seen only once. The CDR3 runs 13 residues. Looked up from germline, CDR1 is MRHNA and CDR2 is SNTAGT. With 4 bases clipped from V and 4 bases from J, the junction kept 2 bases outside the gene matches. The input for sequencing was blood, taken before dendritic cell vaccination. V is TRBV6-4 and J is TRBJ1-2; 8 bases align to TRBD1. The sequence was collected from a human donor with glioblastoma. CDR3 sequence: CASSGTGRYGYTF. For the CDR3, the DNA is TGTGCCAGCAGTGGGACAGGGCGCTATGGCTACACCTTC.